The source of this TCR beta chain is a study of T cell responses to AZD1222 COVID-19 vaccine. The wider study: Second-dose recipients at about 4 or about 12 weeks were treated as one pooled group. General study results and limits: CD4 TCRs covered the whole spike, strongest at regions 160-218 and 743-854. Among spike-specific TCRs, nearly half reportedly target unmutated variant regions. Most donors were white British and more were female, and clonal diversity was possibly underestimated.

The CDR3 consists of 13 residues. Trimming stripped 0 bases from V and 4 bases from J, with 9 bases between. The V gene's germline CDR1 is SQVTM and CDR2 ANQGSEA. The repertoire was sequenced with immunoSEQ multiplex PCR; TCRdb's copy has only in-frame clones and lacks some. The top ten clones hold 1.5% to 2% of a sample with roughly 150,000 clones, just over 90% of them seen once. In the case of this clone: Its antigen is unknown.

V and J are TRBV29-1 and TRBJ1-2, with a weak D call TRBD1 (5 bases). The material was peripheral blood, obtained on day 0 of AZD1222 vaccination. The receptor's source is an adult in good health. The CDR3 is CSVEDREGYGYTF. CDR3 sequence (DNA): TGCAGCGTTGAAGACAGGGAGGGCTATGGCTACACCTTC.